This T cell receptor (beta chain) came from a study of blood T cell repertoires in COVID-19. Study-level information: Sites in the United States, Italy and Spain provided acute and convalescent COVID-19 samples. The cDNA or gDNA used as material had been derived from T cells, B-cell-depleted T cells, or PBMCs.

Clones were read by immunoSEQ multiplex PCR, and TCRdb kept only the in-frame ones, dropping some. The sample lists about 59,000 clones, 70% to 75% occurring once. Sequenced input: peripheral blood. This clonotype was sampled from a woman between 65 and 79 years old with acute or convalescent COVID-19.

For the CDR3, the DNA is TGTGCCAGCAGTGACCTGTCCAGGAACGAGCAGTACTTC. Protein: CASSDLSRNEQYF. The chain has TRBV6-1 and TRBJ2-7; D is unclear. Germline V gene lookup returns CDR1 MNHNS and CDR2 SASEGT. This CDR3 comprises 13 residues. V was trimmed by 3 bases and J by 5 bases, leaving 11 bases between them.